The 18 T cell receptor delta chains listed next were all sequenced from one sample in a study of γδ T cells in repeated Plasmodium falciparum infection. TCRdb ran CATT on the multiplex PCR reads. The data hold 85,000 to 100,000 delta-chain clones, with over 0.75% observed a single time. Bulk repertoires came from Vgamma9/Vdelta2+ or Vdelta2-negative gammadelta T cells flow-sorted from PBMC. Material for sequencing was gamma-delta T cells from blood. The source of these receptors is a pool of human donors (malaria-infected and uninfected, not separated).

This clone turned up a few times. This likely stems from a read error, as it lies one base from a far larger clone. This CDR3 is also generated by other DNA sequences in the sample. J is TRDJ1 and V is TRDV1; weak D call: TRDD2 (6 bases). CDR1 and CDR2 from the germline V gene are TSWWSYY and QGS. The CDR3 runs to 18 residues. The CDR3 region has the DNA TGTGCTCTCGGGGAACGGTTCCTAGCCCCTGGAATCCCAGCGAAACTCATCTTT. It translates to CALGERFLAPGIPAKLIF.

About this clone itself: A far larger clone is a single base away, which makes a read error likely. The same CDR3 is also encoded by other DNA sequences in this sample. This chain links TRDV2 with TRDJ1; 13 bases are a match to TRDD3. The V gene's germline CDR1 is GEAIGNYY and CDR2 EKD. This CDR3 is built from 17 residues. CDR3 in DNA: TGCGCCTGCGATCGACTGGGGGATACGCGGCGGACCGATAAACTCATCTTT. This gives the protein CACDRLGDTRRTDKLIF.

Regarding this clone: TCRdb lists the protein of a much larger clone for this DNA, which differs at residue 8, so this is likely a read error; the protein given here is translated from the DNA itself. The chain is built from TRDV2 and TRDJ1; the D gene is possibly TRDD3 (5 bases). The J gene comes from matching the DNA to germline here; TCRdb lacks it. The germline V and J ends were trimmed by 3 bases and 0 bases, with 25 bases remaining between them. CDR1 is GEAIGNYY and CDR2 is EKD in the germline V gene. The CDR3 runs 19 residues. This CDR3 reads CACDLLDRGVPSYTDKLIF. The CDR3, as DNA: TGTGCCTGTGACCTCTTGGACCGGGGGGTCCCATCGTACACCGATAAACTCATCTTT.

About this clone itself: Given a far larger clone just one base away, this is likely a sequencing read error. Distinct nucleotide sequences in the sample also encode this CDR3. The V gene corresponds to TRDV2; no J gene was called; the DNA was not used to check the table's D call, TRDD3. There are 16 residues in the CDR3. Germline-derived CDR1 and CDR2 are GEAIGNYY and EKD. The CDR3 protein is CACDNLGDNMTDKLIF. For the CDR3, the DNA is TGTGCCTGTGACAACCTGGGGGATAATATGACCGATAAACTTATCTTT.

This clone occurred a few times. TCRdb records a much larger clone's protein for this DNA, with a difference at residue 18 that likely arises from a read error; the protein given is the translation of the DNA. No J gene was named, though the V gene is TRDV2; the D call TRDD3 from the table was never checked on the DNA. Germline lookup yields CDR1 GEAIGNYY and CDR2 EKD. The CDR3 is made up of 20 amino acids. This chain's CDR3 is CACDTGGGLGEPLFTDKPIF. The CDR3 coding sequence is TGTGCCTGTGACACCGGTGGGGGTCTGGGGGAGCCTCTATTCACCGATAAACCCATCTTT.

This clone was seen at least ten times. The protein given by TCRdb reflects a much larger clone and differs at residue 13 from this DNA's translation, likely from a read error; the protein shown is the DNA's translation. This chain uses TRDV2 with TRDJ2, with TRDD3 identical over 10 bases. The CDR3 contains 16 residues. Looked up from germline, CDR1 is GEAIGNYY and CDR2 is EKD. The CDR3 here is CACDTVGDTLTAKLFF. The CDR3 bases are TGTGCCTGTGACACCGTGGGGGATACTTTGACAGCAAAACTCTTCTTT.

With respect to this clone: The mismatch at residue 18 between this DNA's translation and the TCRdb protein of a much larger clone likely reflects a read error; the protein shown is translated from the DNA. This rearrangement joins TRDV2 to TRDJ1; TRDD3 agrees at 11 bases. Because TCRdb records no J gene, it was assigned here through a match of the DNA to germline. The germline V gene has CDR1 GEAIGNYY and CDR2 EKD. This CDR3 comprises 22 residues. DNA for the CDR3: TGTGCCTGTGACACCGTTGTTTCCTTACGTTTGGGGGATACGCGAGGAACCGGTAAACTCATCTTT. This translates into CACDTVVSLRLGDTRGTGKLIF.

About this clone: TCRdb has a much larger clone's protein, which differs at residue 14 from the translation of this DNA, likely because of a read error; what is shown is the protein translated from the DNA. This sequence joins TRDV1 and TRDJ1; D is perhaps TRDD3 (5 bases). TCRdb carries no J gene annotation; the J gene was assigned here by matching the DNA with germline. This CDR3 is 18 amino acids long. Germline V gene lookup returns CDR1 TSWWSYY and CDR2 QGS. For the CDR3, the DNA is TGTGCTCTTGGGCTCCCCCTGGGCTCTCTCCGGTACACCGGTAAACTCATCTTT. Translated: CALGLPLGSLRYTGKLIF.

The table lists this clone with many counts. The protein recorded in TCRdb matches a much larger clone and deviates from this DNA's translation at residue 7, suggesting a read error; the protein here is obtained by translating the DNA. CDR3 DNA sequence: TGTGCTCTTGGGGAACAGGGGAGGATTCTACTGGGGGATACTTCAGATAAACTCATCTTT. Its translation is CALGEQGRILLGDTSDKLIF. The chain uses TRDV1 and TRDJ1, with TRDD3 matching 12 bases. Losses at the gene ends were 1 base for V and 5 bases for J; bases not matched to a gene: 17. The V gene's germline CDR1 is TSWWSYY and CDR2 QGS. The CDR3 contains 20 residues.

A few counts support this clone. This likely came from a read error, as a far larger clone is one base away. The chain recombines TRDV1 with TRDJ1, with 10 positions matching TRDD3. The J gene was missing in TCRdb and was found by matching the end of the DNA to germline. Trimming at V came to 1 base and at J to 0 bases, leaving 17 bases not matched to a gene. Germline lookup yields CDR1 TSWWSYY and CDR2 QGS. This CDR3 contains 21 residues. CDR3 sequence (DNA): TGTGCTCTTGGGGAACGTTTGGAGTGGGGGATACTCCCTCGGTACACCGATAAACTCATCTTT. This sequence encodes CALGERLEWGILPRYTDKLIF.

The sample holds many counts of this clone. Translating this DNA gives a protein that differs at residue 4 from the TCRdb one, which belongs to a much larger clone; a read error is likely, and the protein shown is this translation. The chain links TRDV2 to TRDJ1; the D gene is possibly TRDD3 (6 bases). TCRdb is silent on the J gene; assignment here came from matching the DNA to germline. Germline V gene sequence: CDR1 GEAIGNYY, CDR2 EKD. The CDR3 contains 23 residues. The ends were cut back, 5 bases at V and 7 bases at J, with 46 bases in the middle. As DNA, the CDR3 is TGTGCCTGTGGCACGGGAACTTACCGGTATTACATGGGGGGCACCGCCGGACCATCTAAACTCATCTTT. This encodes CACGTGTYRYYMGGTAGPSKLIF.

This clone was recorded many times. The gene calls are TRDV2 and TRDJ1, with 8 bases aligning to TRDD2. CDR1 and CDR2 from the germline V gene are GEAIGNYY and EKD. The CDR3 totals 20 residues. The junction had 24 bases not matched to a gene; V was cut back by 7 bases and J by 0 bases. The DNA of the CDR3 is TGTGCCTGCCAACATGCCGTCCTTCCTAACAAGAGGGGGTACACCGATAAACTCATCTTT. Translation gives CACQHAVLPNKRGYTDKLIF.

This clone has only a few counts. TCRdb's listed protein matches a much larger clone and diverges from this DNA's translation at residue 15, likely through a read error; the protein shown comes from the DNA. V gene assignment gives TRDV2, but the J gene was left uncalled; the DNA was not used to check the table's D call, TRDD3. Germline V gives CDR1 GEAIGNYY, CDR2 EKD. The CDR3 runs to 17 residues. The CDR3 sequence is CACDALLGDTNTDKHIF. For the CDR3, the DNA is TGTGCCTGTGACGCCTTACTGGGGGATACCAATACCGATAAACACATCTTT.

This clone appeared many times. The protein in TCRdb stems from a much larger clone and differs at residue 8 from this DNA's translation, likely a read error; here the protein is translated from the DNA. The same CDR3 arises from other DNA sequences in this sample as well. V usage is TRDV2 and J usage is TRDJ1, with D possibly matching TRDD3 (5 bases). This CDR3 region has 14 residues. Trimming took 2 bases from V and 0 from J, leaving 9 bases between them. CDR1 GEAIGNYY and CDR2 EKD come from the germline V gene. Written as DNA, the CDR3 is TGTGCCTGTGACAGGTGGGGAGACACCGATAAACTCATCTTT. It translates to CACDRWGDTDKLIF.

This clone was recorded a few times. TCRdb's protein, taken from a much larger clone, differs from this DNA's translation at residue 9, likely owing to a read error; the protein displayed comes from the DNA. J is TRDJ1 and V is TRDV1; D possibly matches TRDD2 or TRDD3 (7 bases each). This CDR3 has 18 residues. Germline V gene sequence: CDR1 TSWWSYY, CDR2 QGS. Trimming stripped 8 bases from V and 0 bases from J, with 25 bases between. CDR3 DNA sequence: TGTGCTCTTATTCCTACGCTGGGGGGTACCCCGTACACCGATAAACTCATCTTT. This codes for CALIPTLGGTPYTDKLIF.

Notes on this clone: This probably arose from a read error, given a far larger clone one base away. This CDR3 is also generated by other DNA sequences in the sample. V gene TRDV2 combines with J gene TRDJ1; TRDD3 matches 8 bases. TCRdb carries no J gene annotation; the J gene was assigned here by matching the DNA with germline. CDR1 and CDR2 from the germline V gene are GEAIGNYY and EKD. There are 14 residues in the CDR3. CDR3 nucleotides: TGTGCTTGTGACCGGGGATACACCTCCGATAAACTCATCTTT. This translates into CACDRGYTSDKLIF.

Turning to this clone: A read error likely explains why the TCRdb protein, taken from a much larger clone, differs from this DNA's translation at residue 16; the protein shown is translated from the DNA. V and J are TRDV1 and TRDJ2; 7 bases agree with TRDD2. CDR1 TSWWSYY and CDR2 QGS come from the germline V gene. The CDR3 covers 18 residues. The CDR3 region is CALGEQVPTISVTAQPFF. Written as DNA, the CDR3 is TGTGCTCTTGGGGAACAGGTTCCTACTATATCCGTTACAGCACAACCCTTCTTT.

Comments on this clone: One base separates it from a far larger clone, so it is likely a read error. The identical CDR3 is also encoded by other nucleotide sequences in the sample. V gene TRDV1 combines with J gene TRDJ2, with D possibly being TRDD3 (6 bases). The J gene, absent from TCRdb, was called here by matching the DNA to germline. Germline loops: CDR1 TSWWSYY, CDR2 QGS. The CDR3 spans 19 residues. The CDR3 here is CALGELGPTPSGIEPQLFF. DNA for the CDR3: TGTGCCCTTGGGGAACTGGGTCCGACCCCCTCGGGGATCGAACCACAACTCTTCTTT.